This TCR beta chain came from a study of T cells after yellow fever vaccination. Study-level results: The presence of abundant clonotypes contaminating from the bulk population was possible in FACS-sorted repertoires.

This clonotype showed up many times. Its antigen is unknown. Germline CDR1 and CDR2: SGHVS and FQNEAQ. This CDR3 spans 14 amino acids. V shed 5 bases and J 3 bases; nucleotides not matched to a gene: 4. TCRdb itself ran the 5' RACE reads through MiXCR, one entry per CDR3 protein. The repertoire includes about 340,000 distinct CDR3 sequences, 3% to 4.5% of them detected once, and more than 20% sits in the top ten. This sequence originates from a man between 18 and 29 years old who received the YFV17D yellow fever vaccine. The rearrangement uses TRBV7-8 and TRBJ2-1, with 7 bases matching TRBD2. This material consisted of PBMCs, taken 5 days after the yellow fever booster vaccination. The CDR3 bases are TGTGCCAGCAGCCCAAGGACTAGCTACAATGAGCAGTTCTTC. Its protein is CASSPRTSYNEQFF. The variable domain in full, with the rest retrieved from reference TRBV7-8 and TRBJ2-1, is GAGVSQSPRYKVAKRGQDVALRCDPISGHVSLFWYQQALGQGPEFLTYFQNEAQLDKSGLPSDRFFAERPEGSVSTLKIQRTQQEDSAVYLCASSPRTSYNEQFFGPGTRLTVL.